These T cell receptor beta chains were read from a single sample in a study of monozygotic twins with inflammatory bowel disease. Following a re-call of the 5' RACE reads, TCRdb has one entry per CDR3 protein and lacks DNA. The sample data list about 300,000 distinct CDR3 sequences. What was sequenced was blood. These receptor sequences come from a human donor with ulcerative colitis or Crohn's disease, or a healthy co-twin of an affected twin (not recorded which). CDR3s include the opening cysteine and the closing phenylalanine or tryptophan. Fields, in order: J gene, V gene, CDR3 protein.

TRBJ2-7 TRBV6-1 CASSSSGRKNYEQYF
TRBJ2-7 TRBV6-6 CASSVQGTYEQYF
TRBJ2-1 TRBV10-3 CAISLLAGGSNEQFF
TRBJ1-5 TRBV6-2/TRBV6-3 CASSWAGALQPQHF
TRBJ1-5 TRBV20-1 CSAHQGLNQPQHF
TRBJ2-7 TRBV20-1 CSARQGSSPREQYF
TRBJ2-5 TRBV20-1 CSVPGEGPQETQYF
TRBJ2-3 TRBV30 CAWSVIFGLSTDTQYF
TRBJ2-7 TRBV29-1 CSVQSWTGTSEQYF
TRBJ1-5 TRBV20-1 CSASRGPTQPQHF
TRBJ2-7 TRBV20-1 CSAKSRDSPTYEQYF